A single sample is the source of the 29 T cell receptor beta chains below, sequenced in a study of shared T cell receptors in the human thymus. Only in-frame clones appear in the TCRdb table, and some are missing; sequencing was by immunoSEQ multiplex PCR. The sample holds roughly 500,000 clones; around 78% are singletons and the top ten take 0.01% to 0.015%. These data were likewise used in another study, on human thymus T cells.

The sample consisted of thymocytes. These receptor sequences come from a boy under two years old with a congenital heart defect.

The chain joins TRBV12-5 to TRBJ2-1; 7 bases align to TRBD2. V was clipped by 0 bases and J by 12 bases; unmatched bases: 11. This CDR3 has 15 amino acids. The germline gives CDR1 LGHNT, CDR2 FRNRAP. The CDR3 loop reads CASGLVTSHFRRQFF. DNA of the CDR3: TGTGCTAGTGGTTTGGTGACTAGCCACTTTAGGAGGCAGTTCTTC.

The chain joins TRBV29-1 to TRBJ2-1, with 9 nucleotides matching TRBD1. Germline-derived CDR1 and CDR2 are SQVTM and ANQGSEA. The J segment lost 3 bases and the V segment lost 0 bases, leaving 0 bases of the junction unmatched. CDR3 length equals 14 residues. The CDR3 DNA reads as TGCAGCGTTGAAGAGGACAGGGGCTACAATGAGCAGTTCTTC. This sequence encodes CSVEEDRGYNEQFF.

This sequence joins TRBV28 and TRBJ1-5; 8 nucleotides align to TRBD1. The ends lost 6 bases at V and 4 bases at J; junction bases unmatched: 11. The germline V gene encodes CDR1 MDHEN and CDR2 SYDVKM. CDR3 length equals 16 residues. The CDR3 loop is CASRAGQDRWNQPQHF. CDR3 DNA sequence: TGTGCCAGCAGGGCGGGACAGGATCGTTGGAATCAGCCCCAGCATTTT.

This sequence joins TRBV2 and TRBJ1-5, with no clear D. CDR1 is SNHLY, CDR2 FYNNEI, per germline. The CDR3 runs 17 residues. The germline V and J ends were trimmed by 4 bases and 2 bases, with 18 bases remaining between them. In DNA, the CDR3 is TGTGCCAGCAGTGTGTACCCCCGGGGAGCGTGCAATCAGCCCCAGCATTTT. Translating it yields CASSVYPRGACNQPQHF.

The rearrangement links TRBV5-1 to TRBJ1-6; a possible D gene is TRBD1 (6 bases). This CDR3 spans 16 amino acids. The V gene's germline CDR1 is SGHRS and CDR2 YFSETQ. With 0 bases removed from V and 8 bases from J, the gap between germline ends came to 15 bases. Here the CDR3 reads CASSLGGQGEDSPLHF. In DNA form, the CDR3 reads TGCGCCAGCAGCTTGGGGGGGCAGGGAGAGGATTCACCCCTCCACTTT.

The CDR3 loop reads CASSSGTSRGTDTQYF. DNA for the CDR3: TGCGCCAGCAGTTCCGGGACTAGCAGAGGCACAGATACGCAGTATTTT. The rearrangement uses TRBV10-1 and TRBJ2-3; 9 bases line up with TRBD2. This CDR3 is built from 16 residues. The germline CDR1 and CDR2 sequences are WNHNN and SYGVQD (reference sequence). The V and J ends lost 5 bases and 1 base, in that order; junction bases with no gene match: 7.

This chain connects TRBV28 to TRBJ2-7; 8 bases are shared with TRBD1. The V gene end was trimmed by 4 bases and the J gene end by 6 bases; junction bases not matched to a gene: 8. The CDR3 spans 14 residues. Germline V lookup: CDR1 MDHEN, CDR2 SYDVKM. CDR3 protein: CASSSPGGPGEQYF. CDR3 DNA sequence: TGTGCCAGCAGTTCCCCAGGGGGCCCCGGCGAGCAGTACTTC.

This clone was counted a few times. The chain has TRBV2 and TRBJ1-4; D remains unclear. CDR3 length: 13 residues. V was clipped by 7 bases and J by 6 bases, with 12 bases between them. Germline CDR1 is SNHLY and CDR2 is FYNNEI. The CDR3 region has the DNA TGTGCCAGCAATGACCAGGTTCATGAAAAACTGTTTTTT. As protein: CASNDQVHEKLFF. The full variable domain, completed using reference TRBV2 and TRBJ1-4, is EPEVTQTPSHQVTQMGQEVILRCVPISNHLYFYWYRQILGQKVEFLVSFYNNEISEKSEIFDDQFSVERPDGSNFTLKIRSTKLEDSAMYFCASNDQVHEKLFFGSGTQLSVL.

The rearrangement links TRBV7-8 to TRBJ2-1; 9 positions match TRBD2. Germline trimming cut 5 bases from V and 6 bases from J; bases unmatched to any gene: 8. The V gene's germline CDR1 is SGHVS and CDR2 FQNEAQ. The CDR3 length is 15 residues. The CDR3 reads CASSPTSGIFNEQFF. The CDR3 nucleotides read TGTGCCAGCAGCCCGACTAGCGGAATATTCAATGAGCAGTTCTTC.

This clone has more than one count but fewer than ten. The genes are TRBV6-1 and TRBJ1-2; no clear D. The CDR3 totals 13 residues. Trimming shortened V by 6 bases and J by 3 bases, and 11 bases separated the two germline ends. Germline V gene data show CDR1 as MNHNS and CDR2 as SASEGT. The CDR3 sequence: CASSPPGDYGYTF. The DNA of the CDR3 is TGTGCCAGCAGCCCTCCCGGTGACTATGGCTACACCTTC.

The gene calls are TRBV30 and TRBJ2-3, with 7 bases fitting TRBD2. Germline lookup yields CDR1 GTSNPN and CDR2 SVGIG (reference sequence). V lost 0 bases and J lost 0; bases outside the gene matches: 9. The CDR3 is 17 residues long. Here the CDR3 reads CAWSVGFGGTSTDTQYF. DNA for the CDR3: TGTGCCTGGAGTGTAGGTTTCGGGGGGACCAGCACAGATACGCAGTATTTT.

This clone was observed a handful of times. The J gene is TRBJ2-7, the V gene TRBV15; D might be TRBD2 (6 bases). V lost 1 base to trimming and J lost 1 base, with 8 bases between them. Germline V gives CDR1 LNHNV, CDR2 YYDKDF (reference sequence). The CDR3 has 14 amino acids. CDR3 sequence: CATSRVEGSYEQYF. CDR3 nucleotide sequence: TGTGCCACCAGCAGAGTGGAGGGGTCCTACGAGCAGTACTTC. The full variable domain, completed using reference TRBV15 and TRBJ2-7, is DAMVIQNPRYQVTQFGKPVTLSCSQTLNHNVMYWYQQKSSQAPKLLFHYYDKDFNNEADTPDNFQSRRPNTSFCFLDIRSPGLGDTAMYLCATSRVEGSYEQYFGPGTRLTVT.

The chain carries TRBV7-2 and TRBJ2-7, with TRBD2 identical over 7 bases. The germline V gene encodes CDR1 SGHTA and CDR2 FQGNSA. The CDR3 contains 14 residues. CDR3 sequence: CAEVSGEGAYEQYF. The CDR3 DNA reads TGTGCGGAGGTTTCGGGGGAGGGAGCCTACGAGCAGTACTTC.

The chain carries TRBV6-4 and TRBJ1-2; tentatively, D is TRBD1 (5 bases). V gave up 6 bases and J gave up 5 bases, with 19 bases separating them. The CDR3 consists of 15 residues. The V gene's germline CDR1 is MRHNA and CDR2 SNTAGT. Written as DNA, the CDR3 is TGTGCCAGCAGGCCGACATCGGGGGGTCGGTATGGCTACACCTTC. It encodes CASRPTSGGRYGYTF.

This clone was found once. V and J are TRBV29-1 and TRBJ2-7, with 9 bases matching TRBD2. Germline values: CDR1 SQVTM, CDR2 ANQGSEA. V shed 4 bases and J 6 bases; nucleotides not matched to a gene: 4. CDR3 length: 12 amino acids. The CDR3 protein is CSVGREGSEQYF. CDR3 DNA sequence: TGCAGCGTTGGGCGGGAGGGGTCCGAGCAGTACTTC.

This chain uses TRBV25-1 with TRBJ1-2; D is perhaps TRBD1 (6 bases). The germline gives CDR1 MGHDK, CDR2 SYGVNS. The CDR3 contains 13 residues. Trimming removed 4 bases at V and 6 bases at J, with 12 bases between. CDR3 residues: CASSGGQCHGYTF. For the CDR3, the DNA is TGTGCCAGCAGTGGAGGACAGTGTCATGGCTACACCTTC.

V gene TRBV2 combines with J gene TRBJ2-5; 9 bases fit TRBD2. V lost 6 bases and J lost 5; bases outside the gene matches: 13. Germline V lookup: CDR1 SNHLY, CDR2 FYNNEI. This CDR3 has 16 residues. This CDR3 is CASRPRLAAERETQYF. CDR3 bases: TGTGCCAGCAGGCCCAGACTAGCGGCCGAGCGGGAGACCCAGTACTTC.

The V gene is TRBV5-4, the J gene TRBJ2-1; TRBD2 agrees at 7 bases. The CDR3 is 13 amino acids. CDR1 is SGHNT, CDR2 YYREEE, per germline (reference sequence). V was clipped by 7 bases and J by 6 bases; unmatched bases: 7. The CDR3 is CASGELAPNEQFF. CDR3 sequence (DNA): TGTGCCAGCGGAGAACTAGCGCCCAATGAGCAGTTCTTC. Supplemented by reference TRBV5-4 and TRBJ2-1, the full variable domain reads ETGVTQSPTHLIKTRGQQVTLRCSSQSGHNTVSWYQQALGQGPQFIFQYYREEENGRGNFPPRFSGLQFPNYSSELNVNALELDDSALYLCASGELAPNEQFFGPGTRLTVL.

CDR3 sequence (DNA): TGTGCCAGCAGTTACTCGGGGGGGGCCGTTGAAGCTTTCTTT. Amino acids: CASSYSGGAVEAFF. The V and J genes are TRBV6-5 and TRBJ1-1; TRBD1 is a possible D gene (6 bases). Germline CDR1 is MNHEY and CDR2 is SVGAGI. There are 14 residues in the CDR3. The V gene lost 0 bases and the J gene lost 7 bases, with 12 bases spanning the gap.

The CDR3 region has the DNA TGCGCCAGCAGCTTAGGACAATGGGGTGAGACCCAGTACTTC. Translation: CASSLGQWGETQYF. This chain connects TRBV5-1 to TRBJ2-5; TRBD1 is a possible D gene (5 bases). The CDR3 is 14 residues long. Germline V gene data show CDR1 as SGHRS and CDR2 as YFSETQ. V was cut by 2 bases and J by 5 bases, with 13 bases left in between.

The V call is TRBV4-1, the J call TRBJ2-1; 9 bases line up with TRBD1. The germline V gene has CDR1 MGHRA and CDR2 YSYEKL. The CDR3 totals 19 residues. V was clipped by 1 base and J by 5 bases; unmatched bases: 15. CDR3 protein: CASSQAGTGPRRADNEQFF. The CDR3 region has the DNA TGCGCCAGCAGCCAAGCCGGGACAGGGCCGAGGCGGGCGGACAATGAGCAGTTCTTC.

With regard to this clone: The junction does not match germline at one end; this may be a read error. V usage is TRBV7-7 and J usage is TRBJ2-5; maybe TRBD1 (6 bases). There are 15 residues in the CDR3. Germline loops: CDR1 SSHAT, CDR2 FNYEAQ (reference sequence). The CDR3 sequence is CASSPPPRGQETQYF. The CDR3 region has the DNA TGTGCTAGCAGCCCGCCTCCCAGGGGTCAAGAGACCCAGTACTTC. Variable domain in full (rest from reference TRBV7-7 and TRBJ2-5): GAGVSQSPRYKVTKRGQDVTLRCDPISSHATLYWYQQALGQGPEFLTYFNYEAQPDKSGLPSDRFSAERPEGSISTLTIQRTEQRDSAMYRCASSPPPRGQETQYFGPGTRLLVL.

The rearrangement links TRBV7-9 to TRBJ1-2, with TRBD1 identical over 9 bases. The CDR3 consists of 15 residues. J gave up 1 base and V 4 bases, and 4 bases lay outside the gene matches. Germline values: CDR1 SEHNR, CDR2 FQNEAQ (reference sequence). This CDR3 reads CASSSTGGVNYGYTF. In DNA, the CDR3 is TGTGCCAGCAGCTCCACAGGGGGCGTTAACTATGGCTACACCTTC.

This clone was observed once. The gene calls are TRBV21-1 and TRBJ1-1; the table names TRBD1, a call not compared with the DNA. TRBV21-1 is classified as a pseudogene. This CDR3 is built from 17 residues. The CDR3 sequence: CASSKALGPRGDTEAFF. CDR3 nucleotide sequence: TGTGCCAGCAGCAAAGCGCTCGGGCCCAGGGGGGACACTGAAGCTTTCTTT.

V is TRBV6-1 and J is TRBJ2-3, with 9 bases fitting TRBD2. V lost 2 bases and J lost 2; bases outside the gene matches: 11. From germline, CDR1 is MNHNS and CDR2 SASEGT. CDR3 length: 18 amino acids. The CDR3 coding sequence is TGTGCCAGCAGTGAACCCCCGGGGGCGGGAGGGTACACAGATACGCAGTATTTT. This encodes CASSEPPGAGGYTDTQYF.

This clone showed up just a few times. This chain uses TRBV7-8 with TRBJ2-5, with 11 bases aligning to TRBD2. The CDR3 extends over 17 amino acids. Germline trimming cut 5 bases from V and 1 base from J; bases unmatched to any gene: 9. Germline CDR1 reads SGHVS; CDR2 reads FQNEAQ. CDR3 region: CASSGHSGTSGQETQYF. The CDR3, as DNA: TGTGCCAGCAGCGGCCACTCCGGGACTAGCGGCCAAGAGACCCAGTACTTC. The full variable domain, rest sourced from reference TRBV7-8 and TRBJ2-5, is GAGVSQSPRYKVAKRGQDVALRCDPISGHVSLFWYQQALGQGPEFLTYFQNEAQLDKSGLPSDRFFAERPEGSVSTLKIQRTQQEDSAVYLCASSGHSGTSGQETQYFGPGTRLLVL.

In DNA, the CDR3 is TGTGCCACTCAGGGGGTTGGGCTATACGAGCAGTACTTC. Amino acids: CATQGVGLYEQYF. The chain is built from TRBV10-3 and TRBJ2-7; 7 nucleotides align to TRBD1. Germline trimming cut 10 bases from V and 4 bases from J; bases unmatched to any gene: 10. Germline CDR1 reads ENHRY; CDR2 reads SYGVKD. The CDR3 sequence is 13 residues long.

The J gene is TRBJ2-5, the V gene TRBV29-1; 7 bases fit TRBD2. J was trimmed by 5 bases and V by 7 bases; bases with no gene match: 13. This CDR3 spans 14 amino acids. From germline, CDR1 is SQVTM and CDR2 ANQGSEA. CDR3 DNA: TGCAGCGGTTCCAGGAGGGAGGGCCGGGAGACCCAGTACTTC. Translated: CSGSRREGRETQYF.

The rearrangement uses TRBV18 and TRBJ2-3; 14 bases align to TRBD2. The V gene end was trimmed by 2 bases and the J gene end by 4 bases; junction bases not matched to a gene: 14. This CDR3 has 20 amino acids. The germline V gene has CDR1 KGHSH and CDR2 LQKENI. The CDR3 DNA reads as TGTGCCAGCTCACCAGTCGGACTAGCGGGAGGCCACAACTCCCCAGATACGCAGTATTTT. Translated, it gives CASSPVGLAGGHNSPDTQYF.